This is a list of T cell receptor beta chains from one sample in a study of blood T cell repertoires in COVID-19. The protocol was immunoSEQ multiplex PCR, while the TCRdb copy is restricted to in-frame clones and leaves out a portion. This sample has over 150,000 clones, with about four fifths found just once. The sequenced sample was peripheral blood. Every receptor here comes from a woman between 70 and 85 years old who had recovered from COVID-19. Both conserved end residues are trimmed from each CDR3. Clone size is shown for a subset of rows, as once, few, many or a class of expanded clone.

TRBJ2-7 | - | TRBV4-1 | ASSHPLAGGRYEQY
TRBJ2-3 | - | TRBV5-1 | ASSLEAGVVDTQY
TRBJ1-1 | - | TRBV29-1 | SATGGWTEAF
TRBJ2-2 | - | TRBV7-9 | ASGPPANTGELF
TRBJ1-1 | - | TRBV27 | ASGRAGAVGTEAF
TRBJ2-1 | - | TRBV27 | ASKSGLAGGPYNEQF
TRBJ1-2 | - | TRBV10-1 | ASSSPGQPST
TRBJ2-3 | - | TRBV5-1 | ASSLGPSGTFTDTQY
TRBJ2-7 | - | TRBV6-5 | GAKQGPSYEQY
TRBJ1-2 | - | TRBV15 | ATSRDGFRYGYT
TRBJ2-5 | - | TRBV11-2 | ASSTGNQETQY
TRBJ2-3 | - | TRBV3-1/TRBV3-2 | ASSQAAGPGTDTQY
TRBJ2-7 | - | TRBV6-2/TRBV6-3 | ASSYGPGWSSYEQY
TRBJ2-4 | once | TRBV7-9 | ASSPPAVGNIQY
TRBJ1-2 | few | TRBV25-1 | ASSEYMGGFGYT
TRBJ1-5 | - | TRBV4-2 | ASSPDRGADSNQPQH
TRBJ1-6 | - | TRBV7-2 | ASSLGAWSPLH
TRBJ1-4 | once | TRBV28 | AILSGWDEKLF
TRBJ2-7 | - | TRBV7-9 | ASSLGRGQY
TRBJ2-3 | - | TRBV11-1 | ASSPRRVDTQY
TRBJ2-2 | - | TRBV30 | AWSNSGTGELF
TRBJ1-5 | - | TRBV7-2 | ASSADSSNQPQH
TRBJ2-2 | - | TRBV2 | ASSEEVGAAGELF
TRBJ2-1 | - | TRBV4-1 | ASSQDPGGRPYNEQF
TRBJ1-2 | - | TRBV6-5 | ASSYTDRGGGYT
TRBJ1-1 | - | TRBV3-1/TRBV3-2 | ASSQDRQV
TRBJ2-7 | - | TRBV3-1/TRBV3-2 | ASSQDWSYEQY
TRBJ2-1 | few | TRBV10-2 | ATGLGDNEQF
TRBJ2-2 | once | TRBV28 | ASSLWSGLAEWDTGELF
TRBJ1-5 | - | TRBV6-5 | ASSMDRGSNQPQH
TRBJ2-2 | - | TRBV30 | AWSVLGGTNTGELF
TRBJ1-1 | - | TRBV7-3 | ASSPGQELSEAF
TRBJ2-5 | - | TRBV4-1 | ASSPRAGVWETQY
TRBJ2-1 | - | TRBV18 | ASSPSLGKNEQF
TRBJ1-2 | - | TRBV7-2 | ASSPPIGANYGYT
TRBJ1-2 | - | TRBV30 | AWSVRARGYGYT
TRBJ1-1 | - | TRBV19 | ASTDRGELNTEAF
TRBJ2-5 | - | TRBV3-1/TRBV3-2 | ASSQSLETQY
TRBJ1-2 | - | TRBV10-1 | ASSDGTGDGYT
TRBJ1-3 | - | TRBV6-6 | ASTPPGQNRGNTIY
TRBJ2-1 | - | TRBV7-3 | ASSPQGASSYNEQF
TRBJ2-3 | - | TRBV18 | ASSPGTGPSDTQY
TRBJ1-2 | - | TRBV3-1/TRBV3-2 | ASSQASGNGYT
TRBJ2-3 | - | TRBV28 | ASSLAGATDTQY
TRBJ1-5 | few | TRBV3-1/TRBV3-2 | ASSQGTQGPQH
TRBJ2-7 | few | TRBV29-1 | SVASSYEQY
TRBJ1-6 | once | TRBV9 | ASSVGTGVYSPLH
TRBJ1-1 | - | TRBV4-2 | ASSQEGGTEAF
TRBJ1-6 | - | TRBV6-8 | ASSPRRAMKYNSPLH
TRBJ1-6 | many | TRBV7-3 | ASSEGQGVSPLH
TRBJ2-5 | - | TRBV3-1/TRBV3-2 | ASSPGRVKTQY
TRBJ1-2 | - | TRBV28 | ASSLRTGMGYT
TRBJ1-1 | few | TRBV6-6 | ASSDSRTEAF
TRBJ1-1 | - | TRBV18 | ASSPEAEAF
TRBJ1-2 | - | TRBV6-5 | ASSRQGNYGYT